The T cell receptor (beta chain) described here comes from a study of shared clonotypes between healthy human individuals. Study conclusions and caveats: Among donors, sharing of clonotypes was expected to be affected by sequencing depth.

This table comes from immunoSEQ multiplex PCR, and its TCRdb copy is limited to in-frame clones, with some not included. The sample lists about 2.3 million clones, around 92% occurring once. This CDR3 spans 15 amino acids. The V gene's germline CDR1 is MDHEN and CDR2 SYDVKM. V lost 3 bases and J lost 3, with 15 bases in between. With respect to this clone: Its antigen is currently unknown.

The clonotype comes from a man aged 18 to 30 in good health. Some clones in this sample may be carry-over from other donors' samples. Sequencing was performed on naive CD4+ T cells from PBMCs. Subset specified: CD45RA+ positively selected. The chain combines TRBV28 with TRBJ2-7; D remains unclear. The CDR3 DNA follows: TGTGCCAGCAGTTTTTCTGGCGGAACAATCTACGAGCAGTACTTC. Protein product: CASSFSGGTIYEQYF. Full variable domain (remainder filled in from reference TRBV28 and TRBJ2-7): DVKVTQSSRYLVKRTGEKVFLECVQDMDHENMFWYRQDPGLGLRLIYFSYDVKMKEKGDIPEGYSVSREKKERFSLILESASTNQTSMYLCASSFSGGTIYEQYFGPGTRLTVT.